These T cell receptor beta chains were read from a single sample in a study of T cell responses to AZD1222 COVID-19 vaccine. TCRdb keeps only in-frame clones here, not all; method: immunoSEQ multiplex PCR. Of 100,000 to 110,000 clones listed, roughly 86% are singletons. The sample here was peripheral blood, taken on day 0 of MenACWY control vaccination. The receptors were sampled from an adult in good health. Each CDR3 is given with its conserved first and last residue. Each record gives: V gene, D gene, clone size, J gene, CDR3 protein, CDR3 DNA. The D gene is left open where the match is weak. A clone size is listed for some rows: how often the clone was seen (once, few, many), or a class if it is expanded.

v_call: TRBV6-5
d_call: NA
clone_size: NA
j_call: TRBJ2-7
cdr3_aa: CASSYSITGTNEQYF
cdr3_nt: TGTGCCAGCAGTTACTCGATAACAGGGACTAACGAGCAGTACTTC

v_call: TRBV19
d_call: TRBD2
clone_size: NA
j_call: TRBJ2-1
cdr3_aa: CASSTGGHEQFF
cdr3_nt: TGTGCCAGTAGTACGGGGGGTCATGAGCAGTTCTTC

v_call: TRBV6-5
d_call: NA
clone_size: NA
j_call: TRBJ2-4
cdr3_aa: CASRRDLLAKNIQYF
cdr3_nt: TGTGCCAGCAGGCGGGACTTACTAGCCAAAAACATTCAGTACTTC

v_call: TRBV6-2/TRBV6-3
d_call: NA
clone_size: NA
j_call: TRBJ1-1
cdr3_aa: CASSYSKAATMNTEAFF
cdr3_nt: TGTGCCAGCAGTTACTCGAAGGCGGCGACTATGAACACTGAAGCTTTCTTT

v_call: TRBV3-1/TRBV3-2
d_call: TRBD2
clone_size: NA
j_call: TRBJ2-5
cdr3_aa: CASRTGLAQTQYF
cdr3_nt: TGTGCCAGCAGAACCGGACTAGCGCAGACCCAGTACTTC

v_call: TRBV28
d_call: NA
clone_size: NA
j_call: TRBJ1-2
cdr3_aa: CASQKTPEGFNYGYTF
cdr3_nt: TGTGCCAGCCAAAAGACGCCCGAGGGCTTTAACTATGGCTACACCTTC

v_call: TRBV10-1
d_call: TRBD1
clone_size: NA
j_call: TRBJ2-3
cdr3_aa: CASSEGQGKTDTQYF
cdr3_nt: TGCGCCAGCAGTGAGGGACAGGGAAAGACAGATACGCAGTATTTT

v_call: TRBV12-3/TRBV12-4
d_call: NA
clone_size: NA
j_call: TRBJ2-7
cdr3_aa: CASSFGGYEQYF
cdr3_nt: TGTGCCAGCAGTTTCGGGGGTTACGAGCAGTACTTC

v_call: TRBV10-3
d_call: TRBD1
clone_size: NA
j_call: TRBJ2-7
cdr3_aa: CAISDRDRLPYEQYF
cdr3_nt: TGTGCCATCAGTGATCGGGACAGGCTTCCCTACGAGCAGTACTTC

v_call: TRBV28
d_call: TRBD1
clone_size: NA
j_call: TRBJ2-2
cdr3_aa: CASRQGLNTGELFF
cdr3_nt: TGTGCCAGCCGACAGGGGCTGAACACCGGGGAGCTGTTTTTT

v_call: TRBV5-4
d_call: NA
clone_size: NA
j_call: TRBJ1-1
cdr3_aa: CASSLPGTEAFF
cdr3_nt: TGTGCCAGCAGCTTACCGGGGACTGAAGCTTTCTTT

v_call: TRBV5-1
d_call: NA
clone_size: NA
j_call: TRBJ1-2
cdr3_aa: CASRENYGYTF
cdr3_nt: TGCGCCAGCAGGGAGAACTATGGCTACACCTTC

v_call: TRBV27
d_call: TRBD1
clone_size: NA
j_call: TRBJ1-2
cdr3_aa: CASSTVSSRTGAQMGYGYTF
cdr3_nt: TGTGCCAGCAGTACAGTTTCATCCAGGACAGGGGCGCAAATGGGCTATGGCTACACCTTC

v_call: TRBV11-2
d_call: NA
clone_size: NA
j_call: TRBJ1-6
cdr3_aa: CASSRGVTAPLHF
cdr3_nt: TGTGCCAGCAGCCGCGGGGTTACGGCACCCCTCCACTTT

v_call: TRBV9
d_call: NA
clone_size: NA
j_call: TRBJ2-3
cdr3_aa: CASSRGGVADTQYF
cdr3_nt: TGTGCCAGCAGCAGAGGCGGGGTCGCAGATACGCAGTATTTT

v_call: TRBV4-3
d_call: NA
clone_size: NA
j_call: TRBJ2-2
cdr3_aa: CASSQQGANTGELFF
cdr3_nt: TGCGCCAGCAGCCAACAGGGTGCGAACACCGGGGAGCTGTTTTTT

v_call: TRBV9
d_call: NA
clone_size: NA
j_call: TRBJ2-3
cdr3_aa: CASSALYSTDTQYF
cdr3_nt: TGTGCCAGCAGCGCTCTATATAGCACAGATACGCAGTATTTT

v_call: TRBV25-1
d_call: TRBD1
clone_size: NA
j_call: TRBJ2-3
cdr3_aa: CASSSRTGKDPHPDTQYF
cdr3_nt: TGTGCCAGCAGTTCTCGGACAGGGAAGGATCCCCATCCAGATACGCAGTATTTT

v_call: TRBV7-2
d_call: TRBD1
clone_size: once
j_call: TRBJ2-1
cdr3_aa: CASSSRTGPNEQFF
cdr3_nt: TGTGCCAGCAGCTCGCGGACAGGACCCAATGAGCAGTTCTTC

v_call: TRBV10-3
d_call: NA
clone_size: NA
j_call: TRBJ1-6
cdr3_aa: CAISAREKNVIGYLNSPLHF
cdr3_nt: TGTGCCATCAGTGCGAGGGAAAAAAATGTAATCGGCTACCTTAATTCACCCCTCCACTTT

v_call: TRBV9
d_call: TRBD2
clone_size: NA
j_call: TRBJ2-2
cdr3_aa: CASSVARGSGRATGELFF
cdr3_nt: TGTGCCAGCAGCGTAGCTCGGGGAAGCGGGAGGGCCACCGGGGAGCTGTTTTTT

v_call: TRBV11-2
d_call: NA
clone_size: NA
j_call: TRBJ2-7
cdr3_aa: CASSLWGLGEQYF
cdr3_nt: TGTGCCAGCAGCTTGTGGGGACTTGGCGAGCAGTACTTC

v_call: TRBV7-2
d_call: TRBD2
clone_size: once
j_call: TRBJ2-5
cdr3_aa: CASSRIGGAQETQYF
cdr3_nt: TGTGCCAGCAGCCGGATCGGGGGGGCCCAAGAGACCCAGTACTTC

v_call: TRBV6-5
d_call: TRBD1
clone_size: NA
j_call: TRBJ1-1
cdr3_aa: CASRRTGNTEAFF
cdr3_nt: TGTGCCAGCAGACGGACAGGGAACACTGAAGCTTTCTTT

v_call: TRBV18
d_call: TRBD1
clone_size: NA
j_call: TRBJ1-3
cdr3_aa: CASSATGSGNTIYF
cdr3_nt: TGTGCCAGCTCAGCGACAGGGTCTGGAAACACCATATATTTT

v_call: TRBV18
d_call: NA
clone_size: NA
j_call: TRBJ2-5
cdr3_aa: CASSPGNQETQYF
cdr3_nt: TGTGCCAGCTCACCAGGGAATCAAGAGACCCAGTACTTC

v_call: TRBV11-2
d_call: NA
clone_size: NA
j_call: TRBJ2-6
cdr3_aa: CASSFTAGRRFGANVLTF
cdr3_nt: TGTGCCAGCAGCTTTACCGCAGGGAGGCGGTTTGGGGCCAACGTCCTGACTTTC

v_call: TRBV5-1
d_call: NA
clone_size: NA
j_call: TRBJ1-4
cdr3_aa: CASSRDSATNEKLFF
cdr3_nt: TGCGCCAGCAGCCGGGACTCGGCAACTAATGAAAAACTGTTTTTT

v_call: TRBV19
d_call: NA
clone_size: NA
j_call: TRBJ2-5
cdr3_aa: CASSPPGPRETQYF
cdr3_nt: TGTGCCAGTAGTCCTCCGGGCCCACGGGAGACCCAGTACTTC

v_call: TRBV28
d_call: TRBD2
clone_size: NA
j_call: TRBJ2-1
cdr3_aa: CASSRSGSLYNEQFF
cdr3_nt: TGTGCCAGCAGCCGTAGCGGGAGTCTTTACAATGAGCAGTTCTTC

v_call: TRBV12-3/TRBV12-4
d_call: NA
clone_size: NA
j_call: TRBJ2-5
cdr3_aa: CASSKTRGTQYF
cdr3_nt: TGTGCCAGCAGCAAAACCCGAGGGACCCAGTACTTC

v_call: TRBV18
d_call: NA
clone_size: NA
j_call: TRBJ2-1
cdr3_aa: CASSPSGDWYNEQFF
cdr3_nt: TGTGCCAGCTCCCCTTCCGGGGACTGGTACAATGAGCAGTTCTTC

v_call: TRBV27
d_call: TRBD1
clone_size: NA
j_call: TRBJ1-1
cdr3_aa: CASSLTGGGTEAFF
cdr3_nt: TGTGCCAGCAGTTTGACAGGGGGGGGCACTGAAGCTTTCTTT

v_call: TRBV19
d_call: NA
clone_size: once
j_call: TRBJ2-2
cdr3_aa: CASRFTPGRNTGELFF
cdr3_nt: TGTGCCAGTAGATTTACCCCGGGGCGGAACACCGGGGAGCTGTTTTTT

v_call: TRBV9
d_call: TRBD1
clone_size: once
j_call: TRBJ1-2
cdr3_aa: CASSVGDRGRDGYTF
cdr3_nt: TGTGCCAGCAGCGTAGGGGACAGGGGGCGGGATGGCTACACCTTC

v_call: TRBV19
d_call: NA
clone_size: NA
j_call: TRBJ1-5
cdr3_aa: CASSIVNQHQHF
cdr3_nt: TGTGCCAGTAGTATAGTCAACCAGCACCAGCATTTT

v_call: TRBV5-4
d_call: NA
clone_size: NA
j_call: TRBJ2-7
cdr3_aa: CASSQDSYEQYF
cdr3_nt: TGTGCCAGCAGCCAGGACAGCTACGAGCAGTACTTC

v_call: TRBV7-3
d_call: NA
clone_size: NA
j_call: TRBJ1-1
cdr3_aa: CASSWTTNTEAFF
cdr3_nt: TGTGCCAGCAGCTGGACCACGAACACTGAAGCTTTCTTT

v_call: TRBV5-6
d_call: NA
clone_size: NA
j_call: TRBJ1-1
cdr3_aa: CASSLVGRGNTEAFF
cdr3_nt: TGTGCCAGCAGCTTGGTTGGCAGGGGGAACACTGAAGCTTTCTTT

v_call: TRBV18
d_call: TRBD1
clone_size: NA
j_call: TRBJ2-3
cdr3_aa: CASQKGQISTDTQYF
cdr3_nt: TGTGCCAGCCAAAAGGGACAGATTAGCACAGATACGCAGTATTTT

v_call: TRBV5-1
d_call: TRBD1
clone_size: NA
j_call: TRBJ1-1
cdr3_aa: CASSLAVSGGTEAFF
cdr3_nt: TGCGCCAGCAGCTTGGCAGTATCAGGGGGTACTGAAGCTTTCTTT

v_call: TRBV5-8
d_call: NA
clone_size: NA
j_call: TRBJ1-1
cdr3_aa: CASSLSKNTEAFF
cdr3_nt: TGTGCCAGCAGCTTGTCAAAGAACACTGAAGCTTTCTTT

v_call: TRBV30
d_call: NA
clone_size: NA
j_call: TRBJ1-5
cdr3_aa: CAWSLGRGSRSNQPQHF
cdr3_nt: TGTGCCTGGAGTCTGGGAAGGGGATCTAGGAGCAATCAGCCCCAGCATTTT

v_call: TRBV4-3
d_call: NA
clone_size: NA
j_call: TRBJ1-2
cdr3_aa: CASSQVGGGRVRGYTF
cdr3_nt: TGCGCCAGCAGCCAAGTTGGTGGGGGCCGCGTTAGGGGCTACACCTTC

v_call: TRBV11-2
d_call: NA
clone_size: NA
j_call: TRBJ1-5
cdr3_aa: CASSLADRYQPQHF
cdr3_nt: TGTGCCAGCAGCTTAGCGGACAGATATCAGCCCCAGCATTTT

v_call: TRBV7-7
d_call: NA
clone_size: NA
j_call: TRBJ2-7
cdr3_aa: CASSLVVTGILGYEQYF
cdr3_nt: TGTGCTAGCAGCTTAGTGGTCACCGGGATCTTAGGCTACGAGCAGTACTTC

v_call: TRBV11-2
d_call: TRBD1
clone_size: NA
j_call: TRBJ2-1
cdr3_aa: CATNRDRSYNEQFF
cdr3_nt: TGTGCCACCAACCGGGACAGGTCATACAATGAGCAGTTCTTC

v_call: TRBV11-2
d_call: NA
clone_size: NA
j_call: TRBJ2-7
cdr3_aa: CASSLDSYEQYF
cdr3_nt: TGTGCCAGCAGCTTAGATTCCTACGAGCAGTACTTC

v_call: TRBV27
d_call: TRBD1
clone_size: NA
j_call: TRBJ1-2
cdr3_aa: CASSSTGGGYTF
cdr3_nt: TGTGCCAGCAGTTCGACAGGGGGGGGCTACACCTTC

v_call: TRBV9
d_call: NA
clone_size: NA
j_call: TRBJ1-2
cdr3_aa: CASSVAADYGYTF
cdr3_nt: TGTGCCAGCAGCGTAGCCGCAGATTATGGCTACACCTTC

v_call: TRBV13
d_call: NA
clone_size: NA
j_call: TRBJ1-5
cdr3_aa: CASSQRRDQPQHF
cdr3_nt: TGTGCCAGCAGCCAGAGGAGGGATCAGCCCCAGCATTTT

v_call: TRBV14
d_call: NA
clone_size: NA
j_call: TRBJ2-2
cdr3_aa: CASSQQGPGELFF
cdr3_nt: TGTGCCAGCAGCCAGCAGGGGCCCGGGGAGCTGTTTTTT

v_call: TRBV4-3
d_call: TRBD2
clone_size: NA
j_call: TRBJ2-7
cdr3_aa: CASSQDWQGGFYEQYF
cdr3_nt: TGCGCCAGCAGCCAAGATTGGCAGGGAGGGTTCTACGAGCAGTACTTC